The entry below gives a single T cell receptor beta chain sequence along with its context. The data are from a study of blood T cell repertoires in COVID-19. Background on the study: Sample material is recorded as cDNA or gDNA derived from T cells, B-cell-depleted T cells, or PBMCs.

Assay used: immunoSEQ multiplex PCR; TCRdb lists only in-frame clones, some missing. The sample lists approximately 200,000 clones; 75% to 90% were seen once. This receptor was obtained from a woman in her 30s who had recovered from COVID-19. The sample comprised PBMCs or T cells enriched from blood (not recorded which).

As DNA, the CDR3 is TGCGCCAGCAGCTTGGCCCAGGACAGAACCTACGAGCAGTACTTC. This sequence encodes CASSLAQDRTYEQYF. The chain carries TRBV5-1 and TRBJ2-7, with a weak D call TRBD1 (6 bases). Per the germline V gene, CDR1 is SGHRS and CDR2 is YFSETQ. V was trimmed by 0 bases and J by 2 bases, leaving 12 bases between them. There are 15 residues in the CDR3.